Listed below are T cell receptor beta chains from one sample, sequenced in a study of blood T cell repertoires in COVID-19. Generated by immunoSEQ multiplex PCR, the TCRdb table keeps only in-frame clones and is missing some. The sample comprises 150,000 to 200,000 clones, 87% of which are singletons, and roughly 1.5% rests with the top ten. Sample: peripheral blood. These receptors were taken from a woman aged 50 to 60 with acute or convalescent COVID-19. Each CDR3 is given with its conserved first and last residue. A D gene is named only where the DNA matches it firmly. Expanded clones get a size class; other rows say once, few or many, or leave the size out.

TRBD1,TRBJ1-2,TRBV6-5,NA,CASKADRAWDGYTF,TGTGCCAGCAAGGCGGACAGGGCTTGGGATGGCTACACCTTC
NA,TRBJ1-2,TRBV4-1,NA,CASSPSGGRGYYGYTF,TGCGCCAGCAGCCCCTCGGGGGGCAGAGGATACTATGGCTACACCTTC
TRBD2,TRBJ2-3,TRBV4-2,NA,CASSQVMSGTSGGATQYF,TGTGCCAGCAGCCAAGTGATGAGTGGGACTAGCGGGGGGGCTACGCAGTATTTT
TRBD1,TRBJ1-1,TRBV19,NA,CASSVWTGADTEAFF,TGTGCCAGTAGTGTCTGGACAGGCGCGGACACTGAAGCTTTCTTT
NA,TRBJ1-1,TRBV11-2,NA,CASSPAAGTVGEAFF,TGTGCCAGCAGCCCCGCCGCGGGGACCGTAGGTGAAGCTTTCTTT
NA,TRBJ2-3,TRBV11-3,NA,CASSSTDTQYF,TGTGCCAGCAGTTCGACAGATACGCAGTATTTT
TRBD1,TRBJ2-7,TRBV19,NA,CASSRSFITGQGEHEQYF,TGTGCCAGTAGTAGGAGCTTTATCACGGGACAGGGGGAGCACGAGCAGTACTTC
TRBD2,TRBJ2-1,TRBV24-1,NA,CATSDSLLGRGEQFF,TGTGCCACCAGTGATTCTTTACTAGGGAGGGGTGAGCAGTTCTTC
TRBD1,TRBJ2-7,TRBV19,NA,CASSIGVNRGHYEQYF,TGTGCCAGTAGTATAGGAGTAAACAGGGGGCACTACGAGCAGTACTTC
TRBD1,TRBJ2-2,TRBV19,NA,CASSQGQVFTGELFF,TGTGCCAGTAGTCAGGGACAGGTATTCACCGGGGAGCTGTTTTTT
TRBD1,TRBJ1-2,TRBV7-9,NA,CASSPQGAGDGYTF,TGTGCCAGCAGTCCCCAGGGGGCAGGGGATGGCTACACCTTC
NA,TRBJ1-4,TRBV24-1,NA,CATSDPGTEKLFF,TGTGCCACCAGTGACCCCGGGACAGAAAAACTGTTTTTT
NA,TRBJ2-2,TRBV6-2/TRBV6-3,NA,CASSYSKARRYTGELFF,TGTGCCAGCAGTTACTCGAAAGCGCGTCGTTACACCGGGGAGCTGTTTTTT
NA,TRBJ1-1,TRBV10-2,NA,CASSEGTKNTEAFF,TGCGCCAGCAGTGAAGGGACAAAGAACACTGAAGCTTTCTTT
NA,TRBJ1-3,TRBV9,NA,CASSVRQDSGGNTIYF,TGTGCCAGCAGCGTCCGACAGGATTCGGGCGGAAACACCATATATTTT
TRBD1,TRBJ2-6,TRBV5-4,few,CASSSGQGYSSGANVLTF,TGTGCCAGCAGTTCGGGACAGGGGTATTCCTCTGGGGCCAACGTCCTGACTTTC
TRBD1,TRBJ2-5,TRBV5-4,few,CASSLDRGLARETQYF,TGTGCCAGCAGCCTGGACAGGGGACTCGCCCGAGAGACCCAGTACTTC
TRBD2,TRBJ2-7,TRBV3-1/TRBV3-2,NA,CASSHVAGGYEQYF,TGTGCCAGCAGCCACGTAGCGGGGGGTTACGAGCAGTACTTC
NA,TRBJ2-5,TRBV20-1,NA,CSASLQQETQYF,TGCAGTGCTAGTCTCCAGCAAGAGACCCAGTACTTC
TRBD2,TRBJ2-3,TRBV7-2,NA,CASSFRRGDDTQYF,TGTGCCAGCAGCTTTCGGCGGGGGGATGATACGCAGTATTTT
NA,TRBJ1-3,TRBV24-1,NA,CATSDGGLSGNTIYF,TGTGCCACCAGTGACGGAGGGTTATCTGGAAACACCATATATTTT
TRBD2,TRBJ2-3,TRBV19,few,CASIPKWASGIPDTQYF,TGTGCCAGTATCCCCAAATGGGCTAGCGGGATTCCAGATACGCAGTATTTT